The 10 T cell receptor beta chains listed next were all sequenced from one sample in a study of early T cells in non-severe SARS-CoV-2 infection (dated by TCRdb to the early 2020s). The library was obtained by 5' RACE. Sequencer: NextSeq 500. TCRdb reworked the public reads: Q25 trimming with fastp, MiXCR clone assembly, productive beta chains retained. Rows merge per CDR3 protein into single entries with the most common DNA and genes. The sample data list roughly 80,000 distinct CDR3 sequences, and roughly 13% of these were observed just once. Jointly, the top ten make up about 3% of the sample. Sample: whole blood. These receptors all come from an adult who was a healthcare worker with PCR-confirmed SARS-CoV-2 infection or an uninfected control (not recorded which).

This clonotype was recorded many times. The rearrangement links TRBV3-1 to TRBJ2-5, with D possibly called TRBD1 or TRBD2 (6 bases each). Germline-derived CDR1 and CDR2 are LGHDT and YNNKEL (reference sequence). This CDR3 comprises 15 residues. Trimming shortened V by 0 bases and J by 5 bases, and 13 bases separated the two germline ends. Here the CDR3 reads CASSQDPGAMETQYF. Written as DNA, the CDR3 is TGTGCCAGCAGCCAAGACCCGGGGGCCATGGAGACCCAGTACTTC.

This clonotype was observed at least ten times. The chain combines TRBV13 with TRBJ1-6; tentative D call: TRBD1 (5 bases). V lost 3 bases, J lost 9 bases, and 18 bases lay in between. Germline-derived CDR1 and CDR2 are PRHDT and FYEKMQ (reference sequence). The CDR3 is 16 amino acids. CDR3 coding DNA: TGTGCCAGCAGCTTCCTTCGGGCCAACCAGGGTTCACCCCTCCACTTT. Translation gives CASSFLRANQGSPLHF.

This clonotype was detected many times. One junction end disagrees with the germline gene, perhaps due to a read error. V gene TRBV20-1 combines with J gene TRBJ2-7; D is possibly TRBD2 (5 bases). The germline gives CDR1 DFQATT, CDR2 SNEGSKA (reference sequence). The length of the CDR3 is 13 residues. CDR3 region: CSARDQDWNDQYF. CDR3 in DNA: TGCAGTGCTAGAGATCAGGACTGGAACGATCAGTACTTC.

The rearrangement links TRBV27 to TRBJ2-7; 7 bases match TRBD2. The CDR3 runs 13 residues. Trimming took 2 bases from V and 3 from J; bases not matched to a gene: 1. Germline V gene sequence: CDR1 MNHEY, CDR2 SMNVEV (reference sequence). CDR3 in amino acids: CASSLGGGYEQYF. In nucleotides, the CDR3 is TGTGCCAGCAGTTTAGGCGGGGGCTACGAGCAGTACTTC.

This clonotype appeared a few times. The chain uses TRBV10-3 and TRBJ2-7; tentatively, D is TRBD1 (5 bases). Germline loops: CDR1 ENHRY, CDR2 SYGVKD. V was shortened by 4 bases and J by 8 bases, with 15 bases between the two germline ends. The CDR3 is 13 amino acids. The CDR3 sequence is CAISVETDPKQYF. The CDR3, as DNA: TGTGCCATCAGTGTGGAGACAGATCCGAAGCAGTACTTC.

This clonotype was detected many times. The CDR3 DNA sequence: TGTGTAGCGGGTCCCCGGGGAGAGACCCAGTACTTC. Translated, it gives CVAGPRGETQYF. J is TRBJ2-5 and V is TRBV7-7; TRBD2 matches 7 bases. The CDR3 length is 12 residues. Germline V CDR1 and CDR2: SSHAT, FNYEAQ (reference sequence).

This clonotype showed up many times. The V gene is TRBV7-8, the J gene TRBJ1-4; D is undetermined. V lost 5 bases to trimming and J lost 8 bases, with 12 bases between them. The V gene's germline CDR1 is SGHVS and CDR2 FQNEAQ. This CDR3 spans 13 amino acids. The CDR3 loop reads CASSERTGEKLFF. The CDR3 DNA is TGTGCCAGCAGCGAACGGACGGGGGAAAAACTGTTTTTT.

This clonotype was detected a few times. The chain is built from TRBV2 and TRBJ1-2, with 11 bases aligning to TRBD1. The J segment lost 6 bases and the V segment lost 6 bases, leaving 3 bases of the junction unmatched. The CDR3 covers 13 residues. Germline CDR1 is SNHLY and CDR2 is FYNNEI. This CDR3 reads CASRDRGLDGYTF. In DNA form, the CDR3 reads TGTGCCAGCAGGGACAGGGGGCTCGATGGCTACACCTTC.

This clonotype was found a few times. This rearrangement joins TRBV4-1 to TRBJ2-7, with no clear D. Trimming left V 1 base short and J 1 base short, with 17 bases between. The CDR3 has 17 residues. Looked up from germline, CDR1 is MGHRA and CDR2 is YSYEKL. CDR3 residues: CASSQGPDPKSSYEQYF. The CDR3 DNA reads TGCGCCAGCAGCCAAGGTCCAGATCCCAAGTCTTCCTACGAGCAGTACTTC.

This clonotype was found a few times. The CDR3 spells CASSEDREFRSPLHF. The DNA for the CDR3 is TGTGCCAGCAGTGAGGACAGGGAGTTTCGCTCACCCCTCCACTTT. The chain employs TRBV6-1 and TRBJ1-6; TRBD1 matches at 8 bases. Trimming cost V 3 bases and J 10 bases; bases outside gene matches: 8. Germline CDR1 is MNHNS and CDR2 is SASEGT. The CDR3 totals 15 residues.